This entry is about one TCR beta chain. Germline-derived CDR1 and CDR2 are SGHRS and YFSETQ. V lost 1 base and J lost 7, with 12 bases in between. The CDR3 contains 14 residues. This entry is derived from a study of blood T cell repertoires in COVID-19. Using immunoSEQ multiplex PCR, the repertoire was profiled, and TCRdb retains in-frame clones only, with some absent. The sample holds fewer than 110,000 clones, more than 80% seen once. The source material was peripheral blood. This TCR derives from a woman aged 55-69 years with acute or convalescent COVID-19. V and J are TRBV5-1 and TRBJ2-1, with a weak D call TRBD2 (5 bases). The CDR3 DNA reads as TGCGCCAGCAGCTTGTTCCTAGCCCTTAATGAGCAGTTCTTC. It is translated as CASSLFLALNEQFF.